This T cell receptor (beta chain) was identified in a study of blood T cell repertoires in COVID-19. At the level of the study: Samples came from the United States, Italy and Spain, spanning acute and convalescent COVID-19. T cells, B-cell-depleted T cells, or PBMCs supplied cDNA or gDNA.

Per germline, CDR1 SGHVS and CDR2 FQNEAQ. The V gene end was trimmed by 5 bases and the J gene end by 6 bases; junction bases not matched to a gene: 9. This CDR3 comprises 14 residues. In the original workflow: From reference gene primer amplification, estimates of nucleated cell counts were derived. Some clones are missing from TCRdb's copy, which holds only in-frame ones; the method was immunoSEQ multiplex PCR. Clonal size and the V and J genes are those of that table, whereas D and trimming came from the DNA. The sample has fewer than 250,000 clones, roughly four fifths seen once. This receptor was identified in a woman aged 70-85 years with acute or convalescent COVID-19. Sequencing was carried out using peripheral blood. This chain joins TRBV7-8 and TRBJ2-7, with TRBD1 identical over 8 bases. As DNA, the CDR3 is TGTGCCAGCAGCGTACTCGACAGGGGAGGCGAGCAGTACTTC. Its translation: CASSVLDRGGEQYF.